This is a list of T cell receptor beta chains from one sample in a study of post-analysis software for immune sequencing data. TCRdb called the PCR reads again in MiXCR, with one record for every CDR3 protein. Seen here are 430,000 or so distinct CDR3 sequences, 39% observed once, and the top ten hold 6% to 9%. The sequencing input was blood. The origin of the receptors is a girl aged 2-15 years with multiple sclerosis. Both conserved end residues are part of each CDR3. Fields, in order: clone size, J gene, D gene, V gene, CDR3 length, CDR3 DNA, CDR3 protein. D genes are given only for firm matches. Expanded clones are given a class, and other clones once, few, many or no size at all.

- | TRBJ1-2 | - | TRBV20-1 | 15 | TGCAGTGCTAGATCTGGACAGCTTCTAGACTATGGCTACACCTTC | CSARSGQLLDYGYTF
- | TRBJ1-3 | - | TRBV6-5 | 18 | TGTGCCAGCAGTTACTCTTCGGTAGGGGTATTTCGTGGAAACACCATATATTTT | CASSYSSVGVFRGNTIYF
- | TRBJ1-4 | - | TRBV7-8 | 14 | TGTGCCAGCAGCTTTCAGGCCAGGGATGAAAAACTGTTTTTT | CASSFQARDEKLFF
- | TRBJ2-1 | TRBD2 | TRBV7-3 | 15 | TGTGCCAGCAGCCCCATCCTAGCGGCCTACAATGAGCAGTTCTTC | CASSPILAAYNEQFF
- | TRBJ2-1 | TRBD2 | TRBV3-1 | 13 | TGTGCCAGCAGCCAGGGGGAGGGCGGGTCGAAGTTCTTC | CASSQGEGGSKFF
- | TRBJ1-4 | - | TRBV7-6 | 15 | TGTGCCAGCAGCTCCGGGGGACACTCTAATGAAAAACTGTTTTTT | CASSSGGHSNEKLFF
- | TRBJ1-5 | - | TRBV12-3/TRBV12-4 | 15 | TGTGCCAGCAGTTTAGACAATCTATACAATCAGCCCCAGCATTTT | CASSLDNLYNQPQHF
few | TRBJ2-7 | - | TRBV18 | 15 | TGTGCCAGCTCACCTCTAGGGTGGGGATCGAACGAGCAGTACTTC | CASSPLGWGSNEQYF
few | TRBJ2-5 | TRBD2 | TRBV12-3/TRBV12-4 | 15 | TGTGCCAGCAGTCCCACCGGACTAGCGGGAAAGACCCAGTACTTC | CASSPTGLAGKTQYF
few | TRBJ2-1 | TRBD2 | TRBV28 | 18 | TGTGCCAGCACTCGGACCTCTAGCGGGAGCTGGGGTCTCAATGAGCAGTTCTTC | CASTRTSSGSWGLNEQFF
- | TRBJ2-1 | TRBD2 | TRBV20-1 | 15 | TGCAGTGCTAGCAGGTTAGCGGGGCCCTACAATGAGCAGTTCTTC | CSASRLAGPYNEQFF
- | TRBJ2-5 | TRBD2 | TRBV27 | 16 | TGTGTCAGCACCCCAATGACTAGCGGGGTACAAGAGACCCAGTACTTC | CVSTPMTSGVQETQYF
once | TRBJ1-5 | - | TRBV15 | 12 | TGTGCCACCAGCGACTTTCTTCAGCCCCAGCATTTT | CATSDFLQPQHF
few | TRBJ1-4 | - | TRBV5-4 | 14 | TGTGCCAGCAGCTTCGGACGGGGAAGCGAAAAACTGTTTTTT | CASSFGRGSEKLFF
few | TRBJ2-7 | - | TRBV5-6 | 13 | TGTGCCAGCAGCTTGGAGAATAACTACGAGCAGTACTTC | CASSLENNYEQYF
- | TRBJ1-6 | - | TRBV5-1 | 16 | TGCGCCAGCAGCTTGTTCGGCAGTCCGGGGGATTCACCCCTCCACTTT | CASSLFGSPGDSPLHF